A single sample is the source of the 26 T cell receptor beta chains below, sequenced in a study of CD8 T cells in Susac syndrome. It was with random hexamers that 0.5 to 1 ug RNA was reverse transcribed. TCRdb reprocessed the immunoSEQ multiplex PCR reads via MiXCR and lists one record per CDR3 protein. The data hold 400,000 to 550,000 distinct CDR3 sequences, with around 85% observed a single time. Sequenced input: CD8+ T cells from PBMCs. Source of these receptors: a human donor with multiple sclerosis.

This clonotype was seen just once. This chain connects TRBV27 to TRBJ1-4, with D unclear. Trimming left V 4 bases short and J 5 bases short, with 14 bases between. The V gene's germline CDR1 is MNHEY and CDR2 SMNVEV (reference sequence). The CDR3 consists of 15 residues. As DNA, the CDR3 is TGTGCCAGCAGTTCGTTCGCGCTCAGCAATGAAAAACTGTTTTTT. It is translated as CASSSFALSNEKLFF.

The chain employs TRBV10-2 and TRBJ1-1, with D possibly TRBD1 on 6 matching bases. The CDR3 covers 13 residues. V was cut by 2 bases and J by 6 bases, with 10 bases left in between. Germline CDR1 and CDR2: WSHSY and SAAADI. DNA for the CDR3: TGCGCCAGCAGTGAGGAGGGGGGCCCTGAAGCTTTCTTT. Its protein product is CASSEEGGPEAFF.

This rearrangement joins TRBV9 to TRBJ2-1, with 11 bases fitting TRBD2. V shed 3 bases, J shed 6 bases, and the junction held 5 bases outside the gene matches. The CDR3 has 15 amino acids. Germline CDR1 is SGDLS and CDR2 is YYNGEE. CDR3 coding DNA: TGTGCCAGCAGCGCTGGGACTAGCGGACTCAATGAGCAGTTCTTC. Translated: CASSAGTSGLNEQFF.

Only one count was recorded for this clonotype. This chain connects TRBV2 to TRBJ2-7; D perhaps matches TRBD1 (7 bases). Trimming left V 4 bases short and J 1 base short, with 17 bases between. The germline CDR1 and CDR2 sequences are SNHLY and FYNNEI. CDR3 length equals 16 residues. The CDR3 region is CASSGGTVTWSYEQYF. CDR3 sequence (DNA): TGTGCCAGCAGTGGCGGGACAGTTACTTGGTCCTACGAGCAGTACTTC.

This chain connects TRBV27 to TRBJ1-2; D might be TRBD1 (5 bases). This CDR3 contains 16 residues. Germline lookup yields CDR1 MNHEY and CDR2 SMNVEV (reference sequence). V shed 5 bases and J shed 5 bases, with 21 bases lying between them. CDR3 DNA: TGTGCCAGCAGTAGGGTGGGGGTCCCGTCACGATATGGCTACACCTTC. Translation gives CASSRVGVPSRYGYTF.

The chain uses TRBV12-3 or TRBV12-4 and TRBJ2-3; 8 positions match TRBD2. CDR3 length: 16 amino acids. With 5 bases clipped from V and 2 bases from J, the junction kept 9 bases outside the gene matches. This CDR3 reads CASSPRTSGPTDTQYF. The DNA of the CDR3 is TGTGCCAGCAGTCCCCGTACTAGCGGACCCACAGATACGCAGTATTTT.

The chain combines TRBV7-9 with TRBJ2-3, with D possibly matching TRBD1 (7 bases). CDR1 is SEHNR, CDR2 FQNEAQ, per germline (reference sequence). V shed 6 bases and J shed 6 bases, with 16 bases lying between them. The CDR3 runs to 14 residues. CDR3 DNA sequence: TGTGCCAGCAGGTGGACAGGCGGGGAGGATACGCAGTATTTT. Amino acids: CASRWTGGEDTQYF.

The genes are TRBV27 and TRBJ1-2; 7 bases align to TRBD1. The J segment lost 4 bases and the V segment lost 2 bases, leaving 7 bases of the junction unmatched. This CDR3 is built from 15 residues. CDR1 MNHEY and CDR2 SMNVEV come from the germline V gene (reference sequence). The CDR3 DNA reads TGTGCCAGCAGTTTAAGAGGGGGCGCGATCTATGGCTACACCTTC. It encodes CASSLRGGAIYGYTF.

V is TRBV7-6 and J is TRBJ2-2; a weak D match, TRBD1 (5 bases). V lost 6 bases, J lost 2 bases, and 13 bases lay in between. The CDR3 covers 15 residues. Germline CDR1 SGHVS, CDR2 FNYEAQ. CDR3 protein: CASSGPGINTGELFF. The CDR3, as DNA: TGTGCCAGCAGTGGCCCAGGGATTAACACCGGGGAGCTGTTTTTT.

The rearrangement uses TRBV4-1 and TRBJ2-7; TRBD2 agrees at 8 bases. With 2 bases clipped from V and 1 base from J, the junction kept 4 bases outside the gene matches. The CDR3 is made up of 15 amino acids. Per germline, CDR1 MGHRA and CDR2 YSYEKL. The CDR3 loop is CASSQIGRGSYEQYF. The CDR3 nucleotides are TGCGCCAGCAGCCAAATCGGGAGGGGGTCCTACGAGCAGTACTTC.

The chain recombines TRBV15 with TRBJ2-1, with 9 bases lining up with TRBD1. V lost 5 bases, J lost 6 bases, and 8 bases stayed unmatched. CDR1 and CDR2 from the germline V gene are LNHNV and YYDKDF (reference sequence). This CDR3 spans 15 amino acids. In DNA form, the CDR3 reads TGTGCCACCAGCCCGGACAGGGGTCTTGGCAATGAGCAGTTCTTC. Residues: CATSPDRGLGNEQFF.

This rearrangement joins TRBV28 to TRBJ2-2, with TRBD1 matching over 7 bases. Germline V lookup: CDR1 MDHEN, CDR2 SYDVKM. This CDR3 comprises 15 residues. Losses at the gene ends were 7 bases for V and 0 bases for J; bases not matched to a gene: 5. The CDR3 DNA sequence: TGTGCCAGCACCCAGACAGGGACGAACACCGGGGAGCTGTTTTTT. It translates to CASTQTGTNTGELFF.

The chain links TRBV4-2 to TRBJ2-7; 9 bases map to TRBD2. Trimming took 3 bases from V and 0 from J; bases not matched to a gene: 6. CDR1 is LGHNA and CDR2 is YNFKEQ in the germline V gene. The CDR3 length is 16 residues. The CDR3 loop reads CASSQFNSGSSYEQYF. As DNA, the CDR3 is TGTGCCAGCAGCCAGTTTAATAGCGGGAGCTCCTACGAGCAGTACTTC.

The V gene is TRBV11-2, the J gene TRBJ1-1, with unresolved D. This CDR3 is 14 amino acids long. Germline V gene data show CDR1 as SGHAT and CDR2 as FQNNGV. V lost 5 bases and J 10 bases, leaving 20 bases between the germline ends. The DNA for the CDR3 is TGTGCCAGCAGCCCGCGAGCGACCGCGGCTGGAGCTTTCTTT. Its translation: CASSPRATAAGAFF.

The chain links TRBV6-1 to TRBJ1-1, with TRBD1 matching over 9 bases. V dropped 10 bases and J dropped 13; count of bases not matched to a gene: 10. CDR1 is MNHNS and CDR2 is SASEGT in the germline V gene. This CDR3 has 11 amino acids. CDR3 region: CATYRTGVGFF. The CDR3 region has the DNA TGTGCCACCTACAGGACAGGGGTCGGTTTCTTT.

J is TRBJ1-1 and V is TRBV7-9, with 7 nucleotides matching TRBD1. V shed 1 base and J 2 bases; nucleotides not matched to a gene: 4. There are 15 residues in the CDR3. Germline lookup yields CDR1 SEHNR and CDR2 FQNEAQ (reference sequence). The CDR3 coding sequence is TGTGCCAGCAGCTTAGTAATAGGGGGCAACACTGAAGCTTTCTTT. Amino acids: CASSLVIGGNTEAFF.

The rearrangement links TRBV6-5 to TRBJ2-3; 15 bases align to TRBD2. Germline V gives CDR1 MNHEY, CDR2 SVGAGI. The ends lost 4 bases at V and 5 bases at J; junction bases unmatched: 7. The CDR3 length is 17 residues. The DNA of the CDR3 is TGTGCCAGCAGTTTGGGACTAGCGGGGGGTGTGGTAGATACGCAGTATTTT. It yields the protein CASSLGLAGGVVDTQYF.

V usage is TRBV6-1 and J usage is TRBJ1-5; D remains ambiguous. Germline V gene lookup returns CDR1 MNHNS and CDR2 SASEGT. Trimming removed 7 bases at V and 0 bases at J, with 13 bases between. The CDR3 contains 15 residues. In DNA, the CDR3 is TGTGCCAGCATCTGGACCGAAGATAGCAATCAGCCCCAGCATTTT. Translating gives CASIWTEDSNQPQHF.

The gene calls are TRBV27 and TRBJ2-5, with D possibly TRBD2 on 5 matching bases. Germline assignment: CDR1 MNHEY and CDR2 SMNVEV (reference sequence). This CDR3 is 13 amino acids long. The V end was cut by 5 bases, the J end by 4 bases, with 11 bases between. CDR3 in amino acids: CASSPSLGETQYF. The CDR3 nucleotides read TGTGCCAGCAGTCCTAGCTTAGGAGAGACCCAGTACTTC.

Only one count was recorded for this clonotype. V is TRBV5-4 and J is TRBJ1-2, with a possible D match to TRBD1 (6 bases). This CDR3 is 14 amino acids long. Germline CDR1 SGHNT, CDR2 YYREEE (reference sequence). With 0 bases removed from V and 4 bases from J, the gap between germline ends came to 10 bases. In DNA form, the CDR3 reads TGTGCCAGCAGCTTGGCCCCGACAGGCTATGGCTACACCTTC. Its translation is CASSLAPTGYGYTF.

CDR3 amino acids: CSARTYLAETQYF. CDR3 DNA sequence: TGCAGTGCTAGAACTTATCTAGCCGAGACCCAGTACTTC. V gene TRBV20-1 combines with J gene TRBJ2-5; perhaps TRBD2 as D (5 bases). The V end lost 2 bases, the J end lost 5 bases, and 12 bases lay between the germline ends. Germline assignment: CDR1 DFQATT and CDR2 SNEGSKA (reference sequence). The CDR3 loop spans 13 amino acids.

The chain is built from TRBV10-3 and TRBJ2-2; D gene uncertain. CDR3 size: 16 residues. Trimming pared 0 bases from V and 0 bases from J, leaving 8 bases between. Germline V lookup: CDR1 ENHRY, CDR2 SYGVKD. The CDR3 DNA follows: TGTGCCATCAGTGAGTCGAGAACAGCGAACACCGGGGAGCTGTTTTTT. Protein product: CAISESRTANTGELFF.

The rearrangement links TRBV27 to TRBJ1-2, with TRBD1 as a possible D gene (6 bases). Trimming cost V 7 bases and J 6 bases, with 21 bases left between them. Germline CDR1 is MNHEY and CDR2 is SMNVEV (reference sequence). The CDR3 extends over 15 amino acids. The CDR3 nucleotides are TGTGCCAGCAAATCAACCTGGGGGCTCCAGGATGGCTACACCTTC. Translating gives CASKSTWGLQDGYTF.

J is TRBJ2-6 and V is TRBV5-6; D might be TRBD1 (6 bases). Per the germline V gene, CDR1 is SGHDT and CDR2 is YYEEEE. The CDR3 runs 15 residues. Trimming stripped 1 base from V and 4 bases from J, with 9 bases between. The CDR3 DNA follows: TGTGCCAGCAGCTTGACAGGGCCCGGGGCCAACGTCCTGACTTTC. This gives the protein CASSLTGPGANVLTF.

The chain couples TRBV2 to TRBJ1-1, with D hard to call. The CDR3 is 12 amino acids. CDR1 and CDR2 (germline): SNHLY, FYNNEI. The V gene lost 7 bases and the J gene lost 0 bases, with 6 bases spanning the gap. The CDR3 protein is CASIGLNTEAFF. CDR3 in DNA: TGTGCCAGCATCGGGTTGAACACTGAAGCTTTCTTT.

The rearrangement joins TRBV10-3 to TRBJ1-5, with D possibly being TRBD1 (5 bases). This CDR3 is 15 amino acids long. Germline loops: CDR1 ENHRY, CDR2 SYGVKD. V lost 0 bases and J 3 bases, leaving 9 bases between the germline ends. In nucleotides, the CDR3 is TGTGCCATCAGTGAGTCTGGGGGAACCAATCAGCCCCAGCATTTT. Protein product: CAISESGGTNQPQHF.